The 5 T cell receptor beta chains below all came from one sample that was sequenced in a study of cytomegalovirus exposure and HLA in healthy donors (dated 2017 in TCRdb). The method behind the library was the immunoSEQ multiplex PCR assay. For the multiplex PCR, a mixture combining 60 forward primers for TCR Vbeta segments and 13 reverse primers for TCR Jbeta segments was used. Here the immuneACCESS table is served through TCRdb, limited to in-frame sequences with V and J called. Missing clones are a known gap in these copies; in checked studies unresolved V genes cover under half, and the rest lacks a known reason. The table kept for this sample lists around 78,000 clones. Of the sample, 3.5% to 4% is held by the ten largest clones. The sequenced sample was PBMCs. These receptors were obtained from a man between 18 and 35 years old in good health and CMV-seropositive.

The rearrangement uses TRBV27 and TRBJ1-2, with D uncertain. Per the germline V gene, CDR1 is MNHEY and CDR2 is SMNVEV (reference sequence). The ends were cut back, 4 bases at V and 8 bases at J, with 14 bases in the middle. The CDR3 runs 13 residues. The CDR3: CASSSLFSGGYTF. The CDR3 nucleotides read TGTGCCAGCAGTTCCCTTTTTAGCGGCGGCTACACCTTC.

The chain has TRBV6-5 and TRBJ2-1, with D possibly matching TRBD1 (6 bases). The CDR3 runs to 16 residues. Per germline, CDR1 MNHEY and CDR2 SVGAGI. V lost 0 bases and J lost 4, with 13 bases in between. CDR3 region: CASSYSLGATYNEQFF. DNA of the CDR3: TGTGCCAGCAGTTACTCTCTGGGGGCAACTTACAATGAGCAGTTCTTC.

The chain joins TRBV19 to TRBJ1-2; D might be TRBD1 (5 bases). Per the germline V gene, CDR1 is LNHDA and CDR2 is SQIVND (reference sequence). V lost 11 bases and J lost 0, with 19 bases in between. The length of the CDR3 is 15 residues. CDR3 in DNA: TGTGCCTGCTTCGATCCGGGACTGGCTAACTATGGCTACACCTTC. Translated: CACFDPGLANYGYTF.

The gene calls are TRBV2 and TRBJ2-2; D uncertain. Trimming cost V 5 bases and J 2 bases, with 12 bases left between them. The CDR3 contains 15 residues. Germline loops: CDR1 SNHLY, CDR2 FYNNEI. CDR3 region: CASSPILLNTGELFF. As DNA, the CDR3 is TGTGCCAGCAGTCCAATCCTATTAAACACCGGGGAGCTGTTTTTT. Full variable domain (remainder filled in from reference TRBV2 and TRBJ2-2): EPEVTQTPSHQVTQMGQEVILRCVPISNHLYFYWYRQILGQKVEFLVSFYNNEISEKSEIFDDQFSVERPDGSNFTLKIRSTKLEDSAMYFCASSPILLNTGELFFGEGSRLTVL.

The chain links TRBV30 to TRBJ1-3; no reliable D call. The germline CDR1 and CDR2 sequences are GTSNPN and SVGIG (reference sequence). V lost 2 bases to trimming and J lost 0 bases, with 8 bases between them. The CDR3 consists of 14 residues. The CDR3 sequence is CAWSPGLSGNTIYF. The CDR3 bases are TGTGCCTGGAGTCCCGGACTCTCTGGAAACACCATATATTTT.